This T cell receptor (beta chain) was sequenced for a study of blood T cell repertoires in COVID-19. In the original analysis: Scientists estimated how many nucleated cells there were by amplifying reference gene primers. Measured with immunoSEQ multiplex PCR; TCRdb has only the in-frame clones, and not every one. The V and J calls and clone size are taken from that table; D and trimming were inferred from the DNA. This sample has 150,000 to 200,000 clones, with about 88% found just once. The CDR3 runs to 12 residues. V was shortened by 6 bases and J by 5 bases, with 9 bases between the two germline ends.

The sequencing sample was made of peripheral blood. The sequence came from a woman aged 25 to 39 with active or convalescent COVID-19. V is TRBV12-3 or TRBV12-4 and J is TRBJ2-3; D remains ambiguous. The CDR3 DNA is TGTGCCAGCAGCAACACCAGAGATACGCAGTATTTT. Residues: CASSNTRDTQYF.